This is a list of T cell receptor beta chains from one sample in a study of blood T cell repertoires in COVID-19. Repertoires were generated with immunoSEQ multiplex PCR, while TCRdb's copy carries only in-frame clones and drops some. The sample holds about 210,000 clones; about four fifths are singletons and the top ten take approximately 12%. The sequencing sample was made of peripheral blood. The receptor source for this set is a woman between 40 and 50 years old with acute or convalescent COVID-19. Both conserved end residues are part of each CDR3. A D gene is named only where the DNA matches it firmly.

J	D	V	length	CDR3
TRBJ2-3	TRBD2	TRBV6-1	14	CASSEQRGIDTQYF
TRBJ1-1	.	TRBV29-1	12	CSVEQGLGYAFF
TRBJ2-5	.	TRBV5-6	15	CATSLLGGVQETQYF
TRBJ2-4	TRBD2	TRBV14	20	CASSQDTGLAGAGAKNIQYF
TRBJ2-6	.	TRBV2	14	CASSGGIGANVLTF
TRBJ2-6	.	TRBV3-1/TRBV3-2	19	CASSQGTKEGIRRANVLTF
TRBJ2-3	.	TRBV7-2	15	CASSLVAGFTDTQYF
TRBJ2-5	TRBD2	TRBV24-1	16	CATSDFQSGGKETQYF
TRBJ2-3	.	TRBV7-2	14	CASSLVSSTDTQYF
TRBJ2-1	TRBD2	TRBV7-2	16	CASSPPGGTLYNEQFF
TRBJ1-1	.	TRBV5-1	15	CASSLSLGGSTEAFF
TRBJ2-2	TRBD2	TRBV10-1	17	CASSESRGGLNTGELFF
TRBJ1-5	.	TRBV5-1	17	CASSLVWGGVHVQPQHF
TRBJ2-1	.	TRBV24-1	18	CATSDPPGRTSAYNEQFF
TRBJ2-3	TRBD2	TRBV6-2/TRBV6-3	17	CASSPYTSGTMRDTQYF
TRBJ2-2	.	TRBV5-1	15	CASSLAAGLTGELFF
TRBJ2-7	.	TRBV4-3	14	CASSQDSGSYEQYF
TRBJ1-2	TRBD1	TRBV7-8	13	CASSGPGQYGYTF
TRBJ2-7	.	TRBV3-1/TRBV3-2	14	CASSPLRGTGEQYF
TRBJ2-3	.	TRBV27	11	CASWGADTQYF
TRBJ2-7	TRBD1	TRBV5-6	14	CASSSGTGLGEQYF
TRBJ2-7	TRBD2	TRBV10-3	14	CAISDTSGTGEQYF
TRBJ2-5	.	TRBV11-2	15	CASSPRPGGAETQYF
TRBJ2-3	TRBD2	TRBV3-1/TRBV3-2	16	CASSRTSGTSTDTQYF
TRBJ2-5	TRBD1	TRBV19	14	CASSNRRGQETQYF
TRBJ2-3	.	TRBV4-3	13	CASSQVRGDTQYF
TRBJ2-7	TRBD2	TRBV7-2	16	CASSPSGSYGDYEQYF
TRBJ2-2	.	TRBV11-2	16	CASSLGGGVNTGELFF
TRBJ2-7	.	TRBV7-2	13	CASSLEPLYEQYF
TRBJ1-1	.	TRBV7-2	14	CASSLTGTNTEAFF
TRBJ1-5	TRBD1	TRBV6-5	15	CASSLTGGVNQPQHF
TRBJ1-1	TRBD1	TRBV11-2	13	CASSTTGGTEAFF
TRBJ2-2	TRBD2	TRBV6-5	15	CASTRLAGNTGELFF
TRBJ2-5	.	TRBV30	11	CAWSTEETQYF
TRBJ1-2	TRBD1	TRBV29-1	13	CSVEGQGTVGYTF
TRBJ1-1	.	TRBV11-2	13	CASSLGTVTEAFF
TRBJ1-4	TRBD1	TRBV5-1	16	CASSWGQGARDEKLFF
TRBJ1-1	.	TRBV11-1	14	CASSAGRLNTEAFF
TRBJ1-4	.	TRBV3-1/TRBV3-2	15	CASSPPTLQAEKLFF
TRBJ2-3	TRBD1	TRBV6-2/TRBV6-3	14	CASSWTGVRDTQYF
TRBJ2-1	.	TRBV5-1	14	CASSFVGASNEQFF
TRBJ2-7	TRBD2	TRBV5-6	14	CASSWGTSTYEQYF